This paragraph reports one T cell receptor (beta chain). The antigen remains undetermined. Assay used: immunoSEQ multiplex PCR; TCRdb lists only in-frame clones, some missing. This sample has about 65,000 clones; about 91% occur once, and the top ten carry about 1.2%. This sample was taken from a study of cytomegalovirus exposure and HLA in healthy donors. Findings and limits, study-wide: Cytomegalovirus-associated status was assigned to about 160 TCR beta chains. There were a few CMV-associated chains whose specificity for CMV antigens was confirmed in vitro.

The V segment lost 1 base and the J segment 2 bases; nucleotides outside the gene matches: 12. The germline V gene has CDR1 SGHAT and CDR2 FQNNGV. The CDR3 sequence is 19 residues long. The sample taken for sequencing was PBMCs. The TCR sequence derives from a woman aged 18 to 35 in good health and CMV-seronegative. The J gene is TRBJ2-3, the V gene TRBV11-2; 10 bases line up with TRBD1. CDR3 DNA sequence: TGTGCCAGCAGCTTAGTCCGCTCTTCCGGGACAGGGGTCACAGATACGCAGTATTTT. Translating it yields CASSLVRSSGTGVTDTQYF.